This T cell receptor beta chain was sequenced for a study of T cell changes during pregnancy in multiple sclerosis. This CDR3 contains 16 residues. The V end was cut by 5 bases, the J end by 7 bases, with 18 bases between. The germline gives CDR1 PRHDT, CDR2 FYEKMQ (reference sequence). Sequenced by immunoSEQ multiplex PCR; TCRdb stores in-frame clones only, minus some. This table has more than 90,000 clones, around 92% appearing once. The source was peripheral blood, collected after pregnancy. V is TRBV13 and J is TRBJ1-6; a possible D gene is TRBD1 (5 bases). The sequence came from a female donor with multiple sclerosis, enrolled in a pregnancy study. CDR3 DNA sequence: TGTGCCAGCAGCCCCGGGCAGGGAATGGGCAATTCACCCCTCCACTTT. It yields the protein CASSPGQGMGNSPLHF.